This T cell receptor beta chain was recovered during a study of monozygotic twins with inflammatory bowel disease. Study-wide points: IBD patients showed reduced TCRbeta diversity (inverse Simpson) versus healthy co-twins.

The quantity of total RNA per TCR library was about 3.5 ug. TCRalpha and TCRbeta cDNA went through nested PCRs of approximately 16 and 9 cycles, two in total. TCRdb derives one entry per CDR3 protein from the 5' RACE reads, leaving out DNA. The sample table sets out around 410,000 distinct CDR3 sequences. CDR3 length: 13 amino acids. CDR1 and CDR2 from the germline V gene are LNHDA and SQIVND (reference sequence). Each donor gave over 2 ml of peripheral blood. Worth noting for this clonotype: As yet, its antigen is unknown.

This clonotype originated in a human donor with ulcerative colitis or Crohn's disease, or a healthy co-twin of an affected twin (not recorded which). The chain recombines TRBV19 with TRBJ2-5; TCRdb reports TRBD2, a call that lacks DNA to check it against. Sequencing used blood. CDR3 residues: CASTRADQETQYF.